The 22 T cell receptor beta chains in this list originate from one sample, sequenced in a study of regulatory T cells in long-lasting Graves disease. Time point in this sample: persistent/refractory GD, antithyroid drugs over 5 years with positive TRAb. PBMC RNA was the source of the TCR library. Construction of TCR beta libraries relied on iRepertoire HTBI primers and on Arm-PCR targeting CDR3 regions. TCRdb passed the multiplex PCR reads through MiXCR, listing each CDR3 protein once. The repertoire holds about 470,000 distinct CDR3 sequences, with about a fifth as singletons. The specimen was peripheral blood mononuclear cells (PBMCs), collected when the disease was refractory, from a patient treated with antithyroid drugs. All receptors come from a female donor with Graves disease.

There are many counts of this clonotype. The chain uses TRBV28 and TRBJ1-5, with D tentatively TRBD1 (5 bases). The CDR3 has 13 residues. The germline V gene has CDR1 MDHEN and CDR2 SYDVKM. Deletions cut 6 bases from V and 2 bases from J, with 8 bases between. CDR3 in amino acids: CASSQGRNQPQHF. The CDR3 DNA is TGTGCCAGCAGCCAGGGCCGCAATCAGCCCCAGCATTTT.

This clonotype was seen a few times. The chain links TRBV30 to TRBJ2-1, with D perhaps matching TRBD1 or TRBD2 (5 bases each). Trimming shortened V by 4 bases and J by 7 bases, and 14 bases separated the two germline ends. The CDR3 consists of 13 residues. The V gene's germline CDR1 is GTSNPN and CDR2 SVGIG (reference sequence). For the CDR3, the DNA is TGTGCCTGGATCCACATGGGGGTTAATGAGCAGTTCTTC. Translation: CAWIHMGVNEQFF.

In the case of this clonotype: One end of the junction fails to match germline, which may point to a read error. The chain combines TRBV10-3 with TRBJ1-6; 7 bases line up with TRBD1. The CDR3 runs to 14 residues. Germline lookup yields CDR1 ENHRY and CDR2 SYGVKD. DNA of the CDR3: TGTGCCATCAGTGAAGGGACAGCTAATTCACCCCCCCACTTT. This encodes CAISEGTANSPPHF.

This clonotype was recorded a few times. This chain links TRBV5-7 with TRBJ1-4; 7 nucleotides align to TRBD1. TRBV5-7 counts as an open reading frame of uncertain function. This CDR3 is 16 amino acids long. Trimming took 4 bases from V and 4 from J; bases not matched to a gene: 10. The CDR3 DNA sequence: TGTGCCAGCAGCGCGTTAAAGGGACAGATTAATGAAAAACTGTTTTTT. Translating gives CASSALKGQINEKLFF.

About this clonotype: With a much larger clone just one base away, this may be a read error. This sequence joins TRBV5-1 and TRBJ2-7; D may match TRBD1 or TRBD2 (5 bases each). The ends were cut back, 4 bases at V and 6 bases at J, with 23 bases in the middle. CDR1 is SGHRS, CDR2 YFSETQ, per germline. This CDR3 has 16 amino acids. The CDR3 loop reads CASSISRLRGVAEQYF. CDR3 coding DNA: TGCGCCAGCAGCATATCCCGATTACGGGGCGTAGCCGAGCAGTACTTC.

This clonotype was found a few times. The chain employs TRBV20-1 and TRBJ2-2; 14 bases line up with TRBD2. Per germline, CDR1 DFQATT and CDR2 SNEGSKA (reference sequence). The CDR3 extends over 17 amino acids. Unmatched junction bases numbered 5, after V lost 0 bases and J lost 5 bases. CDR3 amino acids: CSARDAGLAGATGELFF. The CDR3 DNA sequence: TGCAGTGCTAGAGATGCGGGACTAGCGGGAGCTACCGGGGAGCTGTTTTTT.

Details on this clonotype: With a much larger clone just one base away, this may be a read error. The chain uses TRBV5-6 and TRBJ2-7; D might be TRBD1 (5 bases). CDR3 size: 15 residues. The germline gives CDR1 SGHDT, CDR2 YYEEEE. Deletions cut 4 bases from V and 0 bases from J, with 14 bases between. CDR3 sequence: CASSRQNLYSYEQYF. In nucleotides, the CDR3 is TGTGCCAGCAGCAGACAGAACCTTTACTCCTACGAGCAGTACTTC.

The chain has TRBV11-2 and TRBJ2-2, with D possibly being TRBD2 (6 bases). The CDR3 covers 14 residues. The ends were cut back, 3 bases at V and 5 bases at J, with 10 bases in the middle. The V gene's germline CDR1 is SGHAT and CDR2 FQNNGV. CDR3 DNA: TGTGCCAGCAGCTTTCGTCTAGCGACCGGGGAGCTGTTTTTT. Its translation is CASSFRLATGELFF.

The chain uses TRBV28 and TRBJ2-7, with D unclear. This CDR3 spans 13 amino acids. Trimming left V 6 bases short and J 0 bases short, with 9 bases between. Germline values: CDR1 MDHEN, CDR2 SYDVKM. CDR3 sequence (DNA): TGTGCCAGCAGGACACCCACCTCCTACGAGCAGTACTTC. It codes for CASRTPTSYEQYF.

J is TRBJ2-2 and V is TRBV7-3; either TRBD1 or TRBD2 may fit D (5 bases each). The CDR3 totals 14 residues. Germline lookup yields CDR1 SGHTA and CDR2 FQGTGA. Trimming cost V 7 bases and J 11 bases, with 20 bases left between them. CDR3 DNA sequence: TGTGCCAGCAAACCATCGTACGTTGGGGGTGAGCTGTTTTTT. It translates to CASKPSYVGGELFF.

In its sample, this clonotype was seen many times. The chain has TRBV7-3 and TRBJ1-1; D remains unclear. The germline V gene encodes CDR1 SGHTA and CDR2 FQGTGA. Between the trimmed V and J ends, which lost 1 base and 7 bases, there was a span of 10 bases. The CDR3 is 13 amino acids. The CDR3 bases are TGTGCCAGCAGCTTAAGGAGTCAGTATGAAGCTTTCTTT. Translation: CASSLRSQYEAFF.

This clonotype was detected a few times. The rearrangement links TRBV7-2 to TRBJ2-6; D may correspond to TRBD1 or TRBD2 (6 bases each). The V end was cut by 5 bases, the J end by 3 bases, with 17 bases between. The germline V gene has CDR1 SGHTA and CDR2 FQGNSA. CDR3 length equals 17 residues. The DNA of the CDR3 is TGTGCCAGCAGCCCTCTTGGGGGCGGGAATGGGGCCAACGTCCTGACTTTC. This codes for CASSPLGGGNGANVLTF.

The CDR3 reads CASSQLQTSGYEQYF. CDR3 nucleotides: TGCGCCAGCAGCCAGCTACAGACTAGCGGCTACGAGCAGTACTTC. The V and J genes are TRBV4-1 and TRBJ2-7; 9 nucleotides match TRBD2. The CDR3 runs to 15 residues. With V trimmed by 3 bases and J by 3 bases, 6 bases remained unmatched. Germline CDR1 reads MGHRA; CDR2 reads YSYEKL.

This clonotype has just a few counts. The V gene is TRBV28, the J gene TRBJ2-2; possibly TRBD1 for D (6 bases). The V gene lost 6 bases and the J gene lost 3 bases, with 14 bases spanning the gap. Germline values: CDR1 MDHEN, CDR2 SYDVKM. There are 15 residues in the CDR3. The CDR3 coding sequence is TGTGCCAGCAGAACCCGGGACACCTACACCGGGGAGCTGTTTTTT. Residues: CASRTRDTYTGELFF.

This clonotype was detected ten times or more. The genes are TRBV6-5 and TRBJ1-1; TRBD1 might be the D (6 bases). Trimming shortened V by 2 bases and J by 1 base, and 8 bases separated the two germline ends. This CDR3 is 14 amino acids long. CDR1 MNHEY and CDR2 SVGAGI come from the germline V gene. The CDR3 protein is CASSYRGTNTEAFF. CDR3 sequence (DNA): TGTGCCAGCAGTTACAGGGGGACGAACACTGAAGCTTTCTTT.

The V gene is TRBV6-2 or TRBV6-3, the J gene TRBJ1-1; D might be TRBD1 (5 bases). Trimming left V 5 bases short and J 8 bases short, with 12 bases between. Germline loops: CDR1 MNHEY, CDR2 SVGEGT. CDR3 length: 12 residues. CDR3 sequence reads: CASSLPDREAFF. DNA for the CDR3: TGTGCCAGCAGTCTCCCAGACAGAGAAGCTTTCTTT.

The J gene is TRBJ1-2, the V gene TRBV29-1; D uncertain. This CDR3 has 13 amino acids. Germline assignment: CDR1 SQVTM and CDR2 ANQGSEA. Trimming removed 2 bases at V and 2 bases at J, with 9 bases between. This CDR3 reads CSVEKGPNYGYTF. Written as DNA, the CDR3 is TGCAGCGTTGAAAAAGGGCCCAACTATGGCTACACCTTC.

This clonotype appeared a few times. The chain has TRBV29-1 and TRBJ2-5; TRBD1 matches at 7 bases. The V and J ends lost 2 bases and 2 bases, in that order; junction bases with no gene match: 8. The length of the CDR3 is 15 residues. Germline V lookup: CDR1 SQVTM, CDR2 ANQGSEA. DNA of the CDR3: TGCAGCGTTGAATTTTACAGGGGAGAACAAGAGACCCAGTACTTC. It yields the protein CSVEFYRGEQETQYF.

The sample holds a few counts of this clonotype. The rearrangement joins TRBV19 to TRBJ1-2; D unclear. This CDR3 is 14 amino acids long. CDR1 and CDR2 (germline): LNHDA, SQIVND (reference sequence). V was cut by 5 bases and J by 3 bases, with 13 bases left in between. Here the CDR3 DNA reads TGTGCCAGTAGTCCCCCGGGGAGTCACTATGGCTACACCTTC. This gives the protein CASSPPGSHYGYTF. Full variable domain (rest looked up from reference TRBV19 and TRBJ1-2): DGGITQSPKYLFRKEGQNVTLSCEQNLNHDAMYWYRQDPGQGLRLIYYSQIVNDFQKGDIAEGYSVSREKKESFPLTVTSAQKNPTAFYLCASSPPGSHYGYTFGSGTRLTVV.

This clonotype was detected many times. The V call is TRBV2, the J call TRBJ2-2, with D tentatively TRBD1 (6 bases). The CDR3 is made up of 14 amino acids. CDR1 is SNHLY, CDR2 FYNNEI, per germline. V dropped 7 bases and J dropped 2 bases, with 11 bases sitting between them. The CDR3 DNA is TGTGCCAGCAAAGGGACACTCAACACCGGGGAGCTGTTTTTT. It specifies CASKGTLNTGELFF.

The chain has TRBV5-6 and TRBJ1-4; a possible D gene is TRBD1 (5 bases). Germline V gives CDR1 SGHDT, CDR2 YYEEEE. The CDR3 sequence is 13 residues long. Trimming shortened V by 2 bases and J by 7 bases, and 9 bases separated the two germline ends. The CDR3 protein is CASSFWGGEKLFF. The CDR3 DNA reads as TGTGCCAGCAGCTTTTGGGGCGGTGAAAAACTGTTTTTT.

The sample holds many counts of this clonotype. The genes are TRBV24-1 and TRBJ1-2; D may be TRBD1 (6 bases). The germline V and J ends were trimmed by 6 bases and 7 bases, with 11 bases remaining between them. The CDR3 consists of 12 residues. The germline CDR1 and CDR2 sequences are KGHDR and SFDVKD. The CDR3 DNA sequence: TGTGCCACCAGTCGGGGGGCCGGTGGCTACACCTTC. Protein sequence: CATSRGAGGYTF.